This TCR beta chain originates from a study of shared clonotypes between healthy human individuals. Study overall: Plates per donor: three CD4 naive, three CD4 memory, two CD8 naive, one CD8 memory.

Several immunoSEQ 96-well plates shared each subset's DNA, each plate a replicate. Data came from immunoSEQ multiplex PCR; TCRdb stores just in-frame clones and leaves some out. This sample has some 1 million clones; around 74% occur once, and the top ten carry approximately 1.5%. The CDR3 is 14 amino acids. Germline CDR1 SSHAT, CDR2 FNYEAQ (reference sequence). As for this clone: At one end, the junction sequence differs from germline, possibly due to a read error.

The donor population consisted of healthy HIV-negative adults with no recent acute infections or vaccinations. The chain has TRBV7-7 and TRBJ2-5, with D possibly matching TRBD1 (5 bases). Sequenced sample: memory CD4+ T cells sorted from blood. Subset noted: CD45RA-negative fraction. The origin of this receptor is a man between 18 and 35 years old in good health. DNA of the CDR3: TGTGCTAGCAGCCCCATGACAGCGCAAGAGACCCAGTACTTC. Its translation is CASSPMTAQETQYF.